This T cell receptor (beta chain) emerged from a study of T cell responses to AZD1222 COVID-19 vaccine. Assay used: immunoSEQ multiplex PCR; TCRdb lists only in-frame clones, some missing. Of 84,000 or so clones listed, 75% to 90% are singletons. About this clone itself: Its antigen remains unidentified.

The germline V gene encodes CDR1 MNHNY and CDR2 SVGAGI (reference sequence). The CDR3 runs to 13 residues. V lost 9 bases to trimming and J lost 0 bases; unmatched junction nucleotides: 4. Study-level points and caveats: An increase in Spike-specific TCR breadth and depth was observed after two AZD1222 doses. Baseline serology detected seropositivity in only six AZD1222 recipients. Per reports, nearly half of all spike-specific TCRs target regions that are unmutated in variants. Clonal diversity may have been underestimated in mostly white British donors.

The sequence was collected from an adult in good health. This chain joins TRBV6-6 and TRBJ1-1, with 7 nucleotides matching TRBD1. The input for sequencing was peripheral blood, taken on day 0 of AZD1222 vaccination. The CDR3: CASKGQLNTEAFF. CDR3 bases: TGTGCCAGTAAGGGACAGTTGAACACTGAAGCTTTCTTT.